The 17 T cell receptor beta chains given below trace back to one sample, sequenced in a study of T cell responses to AZD1222 COVID-19 vaccine. Measured with immunoSEQ multiplex PCR; TCRdb has only the in-frame clones, and not every one. The table has under 110,000 clones, roughly nine tenths seen once; the top ten hold around 1.3%. This sample comprised peripheral blood, obtained on day 0 of AZD1222 vaccination. The origin of the receptors is an adult in good health.

The rearrangement uses TRBV7-2 and TRBJ1-3; D remains unclear. With 3 bases removed from V and 0 bases from J, the gap between germline ends came to 3 bases. The germline gives CDR1 SGHTA, CDR2 FQGNSA. The CDR3 loop spans 13 amino acids. This CDR3 is CASSFRSGNTIYF. The CDR3 DNA reads as TGTGCCAGCAGCTTTCGCTCTGGAAACACCATATATTTT.

The genes are TRBV5-1 and TRBJ1-6, with D tentatively TRBD1 (5 bases). This CDR3 region has 13 residues. V lost 0 bases, J lost 11 bases, and 9 bases lay in between. Germline V gives CDR1 SGHRS, CDR2 YFSETQ. The CDR3 region is CASSLGGVAPLHF. The CDR3 DNA sequence: TGCGCCAGCAGCTTGGGAGGGGTCGCACCCCTCCACTTT. The full variable domain, completed using reference TRBV5-1 and TRBJ1-6, is KAGVTQTPRYLIKTRGQQVTLSCSPISGHRSVSWYQQTPGQGLQFLFEYFSETQRNKGNFPGRFSGRQFSNSRSEMNVSTLELGDSALYLCASSLGGVAPLHFGNGTRLTVT.

V usage is TRBV7-4 and J usage is TRBJ2-5; 8 nucleotides agree with TRBD1. This CDR3 region has 16 residues. Per germline, CDR1 SGHVT and CDR2 SQSDAQ. The ends lost 3 bases at V and 0 bases at J; junction bases unmatched: 6. CDR3 sequence: CASSFAGQENQETQYF. The CDR3 region has the DNA TGTGCCAGCAGCTTTGCGGGACAGGAGAACCAAGAGACCCAGTACTTC. Together with reference TRBV7-4 and TRBJ2-5, the CDR3 gives the full variable domain: GAGVSQSPRYKVAKRGRDVALRCDSISGHVTLYWYRQTLGQGSEVLTYSQSDAQRDKSGRPSGRFSAERPERSVSTLKIQRTEQGDSAVYLCASSFAGQENQETQYFGPGTRLLVL.

The rearrangement uses TRBV5-1 and TRBJ1-4; 9 nucleotides align to TRBD1. Germline V CDR1 and CDR2: SGHRS, YFSETQ. J lost 4 bases, V lost 4 bases, and 2 bases had no gene match. The CDR3 runs to 14 residues. The CDR3 is CASSPGQGNEKLFF. The CDR3 nucleotides are TGCGCCAGCAGCCCGGGACAGGGTAATGAAAAACTGTTTTTT. The full variable domain, with the rest looked up from reference TRBV5-1 and TRBJ1-4, is KAGVTQTPRYLIKTRGQQVTLSCSPISGHRSVSWYQQTPGQGLQFLFEYFSETQRNKGNFPGRFSGRQFSNSRSEMNVSTLELGDSALYLCASSPGQGNEKLFFGSGTQLSVL.

This sequence joins TRBV11-2 and TRBJ1-2; 7 bases are a match to TRBD1. The germline gives CDR1 SGHAT, CDR2 FQNNGV. This CDR3 contains 12 residues. V was clipped by 5 bases and J by 8 bases; unmatched bases: 5. Here the CDR3 DNA reads TGTGCCAGCAGCCCACAGGGGTACGGCTACACCTTC. Translated: CASSPQGYGYTF.

V is TRBV28 and J is TRBJ1-4, with D unclear. Germline CDR1 and CDR2: MDHEN and SYDVKM. The CDR3 has 12 residues. The CDR3 region has the DNA TGTGCTTCGGCTCGGCGAAGGGAGAAACTGTTTTTT. It codes for CASARRREKLFF.

V usage is TRBV4-1 and J usage is TRBJ2-7; D gene unclear. Per the germline V gene, CDR1 is MGHRA and CDR2 is YSYEKL. The CDR3 runs 16 residues. The V gene lost 2 bases and the J gene lost 7 bases, with 21 bases spanning the gap. The CDR3 protein is CASSQTATGASGEQYF. In DNA, the CDR3 is TGCGCCAGCAGCCAAACAGCAACTGGAGCGTCTGGGGAGCAGTACTTC.

This clone was seen just once. The CDR3 here is CASSLYRVEQYF. The CDR3 coding sequence is TGTGCCAGCAGTTTATATAGGGTCGAGCAGTACTTC. The genes are TRBV12-3 or TRBV12-4 and TRBJ2-7, with D unclear. The CDR3 sequence is 12 residues long. Trimming removed 2 bases from V and 6 bases from J, with 8 bases in between.

The rearrangement uses TRBV12-3 or TRBV12-4 and TRBJ1-5; D unclear. The length of the CDR3 is 13 residues. The V gene lost 6 bases and the J gene lost 5 bases, with 11 bases spanning the gap. In nucleotides, the CDR3 is TGTGCCAGCAGCATCCGGGTCCATCAGCCCCAGCATTTT. This encodes CASSIRVHQPQHF.

The V gene is TRBV9, the J gene TRBJ2-1; the match to TRBD2 covers 7 bases. CDR1 SGDLS and CDR2 YYNGEE come from the germline V gene. This CDR3 spans 14 amino acids. The V gene end was trimmed by 4 bases and the J gene end by 7 bases; junction bases not matched to a gene: 8. CDR3 region: CASSSSREDNEQFF. CDR3 in DNA: TGTGCCAGCAGCTCATCCCGGGAGGATAATGAGCAGTTCTTC.

This clone showed up just once. The chain links TRBV11-1 to TRBJ1-1; D is ambiguous. CDR3 length equals 12 residues. The V and J ends lost 6 bases and 4 bases respectively, with 9 bases between them. CDR1 SGHAT and CDR2 FQDESV come from the germline V gene (reference sequence). CDR3: CASSSDGTEAFF. The CDR3 DNA reads as TGTGCCAGCAGTTCCGACGGCACTGAAGCTTTCTTT.

CDR3 nucleotides: TGTGCCAGCAGCTCGGAGGCGGGGTATAGCAATCAGCCCCAGCATTTT. Translation gives CASSSEAGYSNQPQHF. The chain has TRBV5-5 and TRBJ1-5, with D unclear. The V gene lost 3 bases and the J gene lost 0 bases, with 13 bases spanning the gap. The CDR3 has 16 residues. The V gene's germline CDR1 is SGHKS and CDR2 YYEKEE (reference sequence).

The chain employs TRBV28 and TRBJ2-7; a possible D gene is TRBD1 (6 bases). Trimming removed 6 bases from V and 2 bases from J, with 11 bases in between. The CDR3 totals 13 residues. The germline gives CDR1 MDHEN, CDR2 SYDVKM. DNA for the CDR3: TGTGCCAGCAGGACAGGCAGCCCCTACGAGCAGTACTTC. It yields the protein CASRTGSPYEQYF.

The chain joins TRBV3-1 (or the pseudogene TRBV3-2) to TRBJ2-5; no clear D gene. There are 14 residues in the CDR3. Germline lookup yields CDR1 LGHDT and CDR2 YNNKEL (reference sequence). V lost 0 bases, J lost 1 base, and 6 bases lay in between. The CDR3 spells CASSQDAAQETQYF. CDR3 coding DNA: TGTGCCAGCAGCCAAGATGCGGCCCAAGAGACCCAGTACTTC.

The chain has TRBV9 and TRBJ1-1, with D unresolved. CDR3 length: 13 residues. In germline, CDR1 is SGDLS, CDR2 YYNGEE. Trimming cost V 2 bases and J 0 bases, with 5 bases left between them. The CDR3 spells CASSVSMNTEAFF. DNA for the CDR3: TGTGCCAGCAGCGTCAGCATGAACACTGAAGCTTTCTTT. Filled out from reference TRBV9 and TRBJ1-1, the complete variable domain reads DSGVTQTPKHLITATGQRVTLRCSPRSGDLSVYWYQQSLDQGLQFLIQYYNGEERAKGNILERFSAQQFPDLHSELNLSSLELGDSALYFCASSVSMNTEAFFGQGTRLTVV.

The chain joins TRBV11-2 to TRBJ1-1; possible D gene TRBD1, 5 bases. V gave up 1 base and J gave up 2 bases, with 11 bases separating them. This CDR3 comprises 15 residues. The V gene's germline CDR1 is SGHAT and CDR2 FQNNGV. CDR3 DNA sequence: TGTGCCAGCAGCTTAGTGATAGGGGTCAACACTGAAGCTTTCTTT. The encoded protein is CASSLVIGVNTEAFF.

The chain recombines TRBV5-1 with TRBJ2-7; tentatively, D is TRBD1 (5 bases). The CDR3 runs to 13 residues. The ends were cut back, 0 bases at V and 5 bases at J, with 9 bases in the middle. Germline V gene sequence: CDR1 SGHRS, CDR2 YFSETQ. The CDR3 region is CASSLAGHHEQYF. CDR3 nucleotide sequence: TGCGCCAGCAGCTTGGCTGGACACCACGAGCAGTACTTC.